This is a list of T cell receptor beta chains from one sample in a study of T cell repertoires in cytomegalovirus infection. TCRdb reprocessed the reads via MiXCR and lists one record per CDR3 protein. Altogether hundreds of thousands of distinct CDR3 sequences are present, about 31% being singletons, with the ten largest covering 9.5% to 15%. These receptors' antigens are unknown. The sample here was cultured CD8+ T cells from PBMCs, taken from culture after CMV antigen stimulation. Every receptor here comes from a human donor in good health (CMV status not recorded). Some clones in this sample may be carry-over from other donors' samples. CDR3s include the opening cysteine and the closing phenylalanine or tryptophan. Each record gives: J gene, D gene, V gene, clone size, CDR3 protein, CDR3 DNA. A D gene is named only where the DNA matches it firmly. Size is stated for part of the rows, as once, few or many counts, or as a class when the clone is expanded.

TRBJ1-2 | TRBD1 | TRBV19 | - | CASSIDPGTVYGYTF | TGTGCCAGTAGTATAGATCCGGGGACAGTCTATGGCTACACCTTC
TRBJ2-2 | TRBD1 | TRBV4-3 | - | CASSQGQGETGELFF | TGCGCCAGCAGCCAAGGACAGGGTGAAACCGGGGAGCTGTTTTTT
TRBJ2-1 | TRBD2 | TRBV7-2 | many | CASSRRLAGGHNEQFF | TGTGCCAGCAGCCGCCGACTAGCGGGGGGGCACAATGAGCAGTTCTTC
TRBJ2-2 | TRBD2 | TRBV19 | few | CASSPRGLAGANTGELFF | TGTGCCAGTAGTCCCCGTGGACTAGCGGGGGCGAACACCGGGGAGCTGTTTTTT
TRBJ1-1 | TRBD1 | TRBV7-8 | many | CASSLGTGRGYPEAFF | TGTGCCAGCAGCCTCGGGACAGGTAGAGGTTACCCTGAAGCTTTCTTT
TRBJ1-5 | - | TRBV19 | - | CARDPGLSNQPQHF | TGTGCCAGAGATCCGGGCCTTAGCAATCAGCCCCAGCATTTT
TRBJ2-5 | TRBD2 | TRBV6-2/TRBV6-3 | few | CASSMEALAGTKQETQYF | TGTGCCAGCAGTATGGAAGCGCTAGCGGGCACCAAGCAAGAGACCCAGTACTTC
TRBJ1-2 | TRBD1 | TRBV9 | once | CASSVVPGQGYGYTF | TGTGCCAGCAGCGTAGTGCCGGGACAGGGGTATGGCTACACCTTC
TRBJ1-1 | - | TRBV5-1 | - | CASRGPWNTEAFF | TGCGCCAGCAGAGGTCCTTGGAACACTGAAGCTTTCTTT
TRBJ2-7 | - | TRBV6-1 | few | CASNILASLEQYF | TGTGCCAGCAATATTCTGGCTAGCCTCGAGCAGTACTTC
TRBJ1-2 | - | TRBV12-3/TRBV12-4 | many | CASRVVGAAYGYTF | TGTGCCAGCAGAGTCGTGGGGGCTGCCTATGGCTACACCTTC
TRBJ2-2 | - | TRBV7-9 | many | CARSRREFNTGELFF | TGTGCCAGAAGCCGGCGAGAGTTTAACACCGGGGAGCTGTTTTTT
TRBJ2-1 | - | TRBV4-1 | - | CASSLGSDGNPYNEQFF | TGCGCCAGCAGCCTCGGGTCCGACGGGAATCCCTACAATGAGCAGTTCTTC
TRBJ2-1 | - | TRBV27 | - | CASSPPPRSSYNEQFF | TGTGCCAGCAGCCCCCCCCCCAGGAGCTCCTACAATGAGCAGTTCTTC
TRBJ2-1 | - | TRBV14 | few | CASSQVGGGDEQFF | TGTGCCAGCAGCCAAGTGGGCGGGGGCGATGAGCAGTTCTTC
TRBJ1-1 | - | TRBV6-6 | - | CVSYWTVMNTEAFF | TGTGTCAGTTACTGGACAGTTATGAACACTGAAGCTTTCTTT
TRBJ1-6 | - | TRBV6-5 | - | CASSYEGLGYNSPLHF | TGTGCCAGCAGTTACGAGGGGTTGGGCTATAATTCACCCCTCCACTTT
TRBJ2-7 | TRBD2 | TRBV10-3 | - | CAIRSPELAGGGSVYEQYF | TGTGCCATCCGATCCCCGGAACTAGCGGGGGGCGGGTCTGTCTACGAGCAGTACTTC
TRBJ2-7 | TRBD1 | TRBV27 | few | CASSFQDRSSYEQYF | TGTGCCAGCAGTTTTCAGGACAGGAGCTCCTACGAGCAGTACTTC
TRBJ2-2 | - | TRBV7-4 | few | CASSLVWGTGELFF | TGTGCCAGCAGCTTAGTATGGGGAACCGGGGAGCTGTTTTTT
TRBJ1-1 | TRBD1 | TRBV6-2/TRBV6-3 | few | CAISLGQTTEAFF | TGTGCCATCTCATTGGGACAGACCACTGAAGCTTTCTTT
TRBJ1-5 | TRBD1 | TRBV6-2/TRBV6-3 | few | CASSLVTGGVGNQPQHF | TGTGCCAGCAGCCTCGTGACAGGGGGAGTCGGCAATCAGCCCCAGCATTTT
TRBJ1-5 | - | TRBV19 | many | CASSIGGPPQHF | TGTGCCAGTAGTATAGGGGGCCCCCCCCAGCATTTT
TRBJ2-6 | - | TRBV7-2 | many | CAMTVLRWVNVLTF | TGTGCCATGACAGTCCTGCGTTGGGTCAACGTCCTGACTTTC
TRBJ1-4 | TRBD1 | TRBV27 | - | CASSSPGQRDEKLFF | TGTGCCAGCAGCTCTCCGGGACAGAGGGATGAAAAACTGTTTTTT
TRBJ2-6 | - | TRBV12-3/TRBV12-4 | many | CASSLAAVLGANVLTF | TGTGCCAGCAGTTTAGCTGCGGTTTTGGGGGCCAACGTCCTGACTTTC
TRBJ2-5 | - | TRBV2 | - | CASRPDGYQETQYF | TGTGCCAGCAGACCAGACGGGTACCAAGAGACCCAGTACTTC
TRBJ2-2 | - | TRBV4-1 | - | CASSQKRGPGELFF | TGCGCCAGCAGCCAAAAAAGGGGTCCCGGGGAGCTGTTTTTT
TRBJ2-7 | TRBD1 | TRBV28 | few | CASSFSGTGLLYEQYF | TGTGCCAGCAGTTTTTCCGGGACAGGCCTCCTCTACGAGCAGTACTTC
TRBJ1-2 | TRBD1 | TRBV20-1 | - | CSAREVRTGNYGYTF | TGCAGTGCTAGAGAGGTGAGGACAGGAAACTATGGCTACACCTTC
TRBJ2-5 | TRBD1 | TRBV7-9 | few | CAEGQGFGTQYF | TGTGCCGAGGGACAGGGGTTTGGGACCCAGTACTTC
TRBJ1-5 | TRBD1 | TRBV20-1 | few | CSARGRTGSSNQPQHF | TGCAGTGCTAGAGGCCGGACAGGGAGTAGCAATCAGCCCCAGCATTTT
TRBJ2-2 | - | TRBV12-5 | - | CASGFSTGELFF | TGTGCTAGTGGTTTCTCGACCGGGGAGCTGTTTTTT
TRBJ2-1 | - | TRBV2 | few | CASRADGPNEQFF | TGTGCCAGCAGGGCCGACGGGCCCAATGAGCAGTTCTTC
TRBJ2-5 | - | TRBV4-3 | - | CASSQGTDSAETQYF | TGCGCCAGCAGCCAAGGCACAGACTCTGCAGAGACCCAGTACTTC
TRBJ1-2 | - | TRBV7-9 | - | CASSWGAGRSCGYTF | TGTGCCAGCAGCTGGGGGGCGGGGCGCAGCTGTGGCTACACCTTC
TRBJ2-1 | - | TRBV13 | - | CASSLGEGGPTYNEQFF | TGTGCCAGCAGCTTAGGGGAGGGGGGGCCGACCTACAATGAGCAGTTCTTC
TRBJ1-1 | - | TRBV27 | - | CASSLSDGLNTEAFF | TGTGCCAGCAGTTTATCGGACGGATTGAACACTGAAGCTTTCTTT
TRBJ2-1 | - | TRBV7-6 | - | CASRLAGSLNPTYNEQFF | TGTGCCAGCAGACTTGCCGGGTCCTTAAATCCAACCTACAATGAGCAGTTCTTC
TRBJ2-1 | - | TRBV7-8 | - | CASSLGVQGGDEQFF | TGTGCCAGCAGCTTAGGGGTCCAGGGGGGGGATGAGCAGTTCTTC
TRBJ1-2 | - | TRBV25-1 | few | CASKGGIYGYTF | TGTGCCAGCAAAGGAGGGATTTATGGCTACACCTTC
TRBJ2-1 | - | TRBV6-5 | few | CASSYSGQTYNEQFF | TGTGCCAGCAGTTACTCAGGGCAGACCTACAATGAGCAGTTCTTC
TRBJ1-2 | - | TRBV19 | few | CASTRDLFGGNYGYTF | TGTGCCAGCACCCGGGACCTGTTTGGGGGTAACTATGGCTACACCTTC
TRBJ2-5 | - | TRBV5-4 | - | CATLVWGQGQETQYF | TGTGCCACCCTTGTTTGGGGGCAGGGACAAGAGACCCAGTACTTC
TRBJ1-4 | - | TRBV6-5 | - | CASSEDKLATNEKLFF | TGTGCCAGCAGTGAGGACAAATTGGCAACTAATGAAAAACTGTTTTTT
TRBJ2-3 | - | TRBV27 | few | CASSLDRSATQYF | TGTGCCAGCAGTTTGGATAGGTCGGCTACGCAGTATTTT
TRBJ1-5 | - | TRBV7-6 | few | CASSSSGLDQPQHF | TGTGCCAGCAGCTCCAGCGGGTTGGATCAGCCCCAGCATTTT